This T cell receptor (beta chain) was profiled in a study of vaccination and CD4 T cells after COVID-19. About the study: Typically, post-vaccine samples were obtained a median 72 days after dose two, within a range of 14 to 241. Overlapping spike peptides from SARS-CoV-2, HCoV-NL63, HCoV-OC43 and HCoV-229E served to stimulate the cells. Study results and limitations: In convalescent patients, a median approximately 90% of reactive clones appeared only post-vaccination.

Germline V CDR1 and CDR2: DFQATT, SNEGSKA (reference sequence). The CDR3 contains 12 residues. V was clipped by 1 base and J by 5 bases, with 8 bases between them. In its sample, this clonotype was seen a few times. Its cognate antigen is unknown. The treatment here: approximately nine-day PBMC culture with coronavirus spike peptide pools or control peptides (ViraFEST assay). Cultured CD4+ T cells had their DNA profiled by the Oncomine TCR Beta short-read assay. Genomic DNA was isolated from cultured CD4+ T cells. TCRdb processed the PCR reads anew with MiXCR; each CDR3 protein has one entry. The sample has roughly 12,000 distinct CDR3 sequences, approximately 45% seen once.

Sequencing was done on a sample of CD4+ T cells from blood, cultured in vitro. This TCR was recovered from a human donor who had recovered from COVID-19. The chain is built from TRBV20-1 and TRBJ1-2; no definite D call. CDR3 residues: CSARVGSYGYTF. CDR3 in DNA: TGCAGTGCTAGAGTGGGGTCGTATGGCTACACCTTC.